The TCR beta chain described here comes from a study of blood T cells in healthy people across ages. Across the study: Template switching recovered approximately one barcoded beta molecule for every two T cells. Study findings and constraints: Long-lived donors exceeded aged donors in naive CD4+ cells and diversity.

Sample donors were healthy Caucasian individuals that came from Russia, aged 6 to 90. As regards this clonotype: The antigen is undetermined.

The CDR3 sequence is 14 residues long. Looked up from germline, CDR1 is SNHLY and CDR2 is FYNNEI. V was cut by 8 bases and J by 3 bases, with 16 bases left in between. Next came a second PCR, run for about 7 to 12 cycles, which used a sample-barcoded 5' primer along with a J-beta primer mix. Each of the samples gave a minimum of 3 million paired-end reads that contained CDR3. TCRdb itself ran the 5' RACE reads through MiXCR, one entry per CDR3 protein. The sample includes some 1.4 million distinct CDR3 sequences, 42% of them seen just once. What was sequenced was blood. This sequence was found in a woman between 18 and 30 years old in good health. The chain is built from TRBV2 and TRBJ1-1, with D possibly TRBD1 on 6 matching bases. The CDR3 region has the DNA TGTGCCAGCTCTTTGGGGACAAGGGACACTGAAGCTTTCTTT. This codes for CASSLGTRDTEAFF.